The clone carrying this T cell receptor beta chain was recorded at least ten times. The CDR3 is 15 residues long. The V gene lost 3 bases and the J gene lost 4 bases, with 15 bases spanning the gap. CDR1 and CDR2 (germline): LGHNA, YSLEER. From the PCR reads, TCRdb called clonotypes with MiXCR, one entry per CDR3 protein. The sample contains about 300,000 distinct CDR3 sequences, around 21% of which appear only once. The data belong to a study of molecular identifiers for immune sequencing clone quantification. V is TRBV4-3 and J is TRBJ1-1, with D unresolved. The sequence derives from a human donor in good health. Some libraries in this study had Jurkat cell RNA spiked in. The sample was naive CD8+ T cells from blood, with Jurkat cell RNA spiked in. Described subset: FACS-sorted CD8+CD4-CCR7+CD45RA+ naive T cells. CDR3: CASSQGLVLGTEAFF. In DNA, the CDR3 is TGCGCCAGCAGCCAGGGCCTTGTCCTGGGCACTGAAGCTTTCTTT.